A selection of T cell receptor beta chains follows, all from one sample in a study of blood T cell repertoires in COVID-19. Data came from immunoSEQ multiplex PCR; TCRdb stores just in-frame clones and leaves some out. The sample lists roughly 520,000 clones, around 89% occurring once. Sample: PBMCs or T cells enriched from blood (not recorded which). The receptors here all came from a woman aged 40 to 50 who had recovered from COVID-19. CDR3s include the opening cysteine and the closing phenylalanine or tryptophan. D genes are given only for firm matches. Not all rows give a size; the values are once, few, many and, for expanded clones, a class.

TRBJ1-1 16 TRBV7-9 TRBD1 . TGTGCCAGCAGCCCATCCGACAGGGGGATAACCACTGAAGCTTTCTTT CASSPSDRGITTEAFF
TRBJ2-5 14 TRBV13 . . TGTGCCAGCAGCCAACGACAGGACCAAGAGACCCAGTACTTC CASSQRQDQETQYF
TRBJ2-2 12 TRBV29-1 . once TGCAGCTGTGGGGGGTTGACCGGGGAGCTGTTTTTT CSCGGLTGELFF
TRBJ1-3 15 TRBV6-5 TRBD1 . TGTGCCAGCAGTACCCCACAGGGGTACGGAAACACCATATATTTT CASSTPQGYGNTIYF
TRBJ1-3 14 TRBV7-9 . few TGTGCCAGCAGCAAGGACGGGAAAGGAAACACCATATATTTT CASSKDGKGNTIYF
TRBJ2-3 14 TRBV9 . . TGTGCCAGCAGCGTAGGGCTGATCCAAGATACGCAGTATTTT CASSVGLIQDTQYF
TRBJ1-1 14 TRBV7-9 TRBD1 . TGTGCCAGCAGCTCACGACAGGGGATCACTGAAGCTTTCTTT CASSSRQGITEAFF
TRBJ2-5 16 TRBV30 TRBD2 . TGTGCCTGGGGCCCGGGACTAGCGGGAGTCATAGAGACCCAGTACTTC CAWGPGLAGVIETQYF
TRBJ1-4 13 TRBV4-3 . . TGCGCCAGCAGCCTCAGGGTATACAAGGAACTGTTTTTT CASSLRVYKELFF
TRBJ2-3 15 TRBV7-8 . . TGTGCCAGCAGCTTAGGAGCCTATGAAGAAGATACGCAGTATTTT CASSLGAYEEDTQYF
TRBJ1-2 13 TRBV10-1 TRBD1 . TGCGCCATTCTCCGGGACAGGGTTTATGGCTACACCTTC CAILRDRVYGYTF
TRBJ2-4 16 TRBV3-1/TRBV3-2 TRBD2 . TGTGCCAGCAGCCACACGGGACTAGGGGAACCAAACATTCAGTACTTC CASSHTGLGEPNIQYF
TRBJ1-6 15 TRBV6-5 . . TGTGCCAGCAGTTTGCCGGGGTCGGGGAACTCACCCCTCCACTTT CASSLPGSGNSPLHF
TRBJ2-1 12 TRBV12-3/TRBV12-4 TRBD1 . TGTGCCAGCCAGGGGGACGACAATGAGCAGTTCTTC CASQGDDNEQFF
TRBJ1-1 13 TRBV6-5 . . TGTGCCAGCAGTTACTCGCCGGACAGCGGGGCCGTCTTT CASSYSPDSGAVF
TRBJ2-7 18 TRBV6-2/TRBV6-3 . . TGTGCCAGCAGTTATCCTTCCTTTAGGGAGCCGAGGGCCTACGAGCAGTACTTC CASSYPSFREPRAYEQYF
TRBJ2-3 15 TRBV9 . . TGTGCCAGCAGCCTAGAGCAGGGCGAGATAGCTACGCAGTATTTT CASSLEQGEIATQYF
TRBJ2-7 17 TRBV9 TRBD2 . TGTGCCAGCAGCGTAGTCCCGACTAGCGGAGGCTCCTACGAGCAGTACTTC CASSVVPTSGGSYEQYF
TRBJ2-1 14 TRBV20-1 . . TGCAGTGCTAGTCCGGGGAGTCTCATAAATGAGCAGTTCTTC CSASPGSLINEQFF
TRBJ2-5 15 TRBV5-1 . medium-sized TGCGCCAGCAGCTTCGGGACAACAAACCAAGAGACCCAGTACTTC CASSFGTTNQETQYF
TRBJ1-5 16 TRBV19 TRBD1 . TGTGCCAGTAGTAAGAGGACAGGGGGCTCGAATCAGCCCCAGCATTTT CASSKRTGGSNQPQHF
TRBJ2-2 15 TRBV5-1 TRBD2 . TGCGCCAGCAGCTTTGCGGCGGGAGTCCCCGGGGAGCTGTTTTTT CASSFAAGVPGELFF
TRBJ2-7 17 TRBV4-3 TRBD2 . TGCGCCAGCAGCCAACGACGGGAGGGCCCTCCAATCTACGAGCAGTACTTC CASSQRREGPPIYEQYF
TRBJ1-1 13 TRBV5-8 . once TGTGCCAGCAGCTTTACGGGGAACACTGAAGCTTTCTTT CASSFTGNTEAFF
TRBJ2-7 14 TRBV27 . few TGTGCCAGCAGTTTACTACGGGAGAGGTACGAGCAGTACTTC CASSLLRERYEQYF
TRBJ1-1 14 TRBV29-1 . . TGCAGCTTCAGTCAAAGTGGTGCGAACACTGAAGCTTTCTTT CSFSQSGANTEAFF
TRBJ1-5 15 TRBV24-1 TRBD1 . TGTGCCACCAGTGATGCTCAACAGGGGAACCAGCCCCAGCATTTT CATSDAQQGNQPQHF
TRBJ1-2 16 TRBV7-9 TRBD1 . TGTGCCAGCAGCCTAGGGACAGGGGTTCAGACTCCAGGCTACACCTTC CASSLGTGVQTPGYTF
TRBJ2-2 14 TRBV13 TRBD2 few TGTGCCAGCGTCGGGACTAGCGAAAGCGGGGAGCTGTTTTTT CASVGTSESGELFF
TRBJ2-3 17 TRBV4-3 . . TGCGCCAGCAGCCAAGACTCCGGGGGGCGTAGGACAGATACGCAGTATTTT CASSQDSGGRRTDTQYF
TRBJ2-7 20 TRBV19 TRBD1 . TGTGCCAGTAGTATACGGGACCGGGACAGGGGCACAAGGAGCTCCTACGAGCAGTACTTC CASSIRDRDRGTRSSYEQYF
TRBJ2-7 17 TRBV9 . . TGTGCCAGCAGCCTAGTCCTACAGGGAAAAGGGCGATACGAGCAGTACTTC CASSLVLQGKGRYEQYF
TRBJ2-2 16 TRBV6-2/TRBV6-3 . . TGTGCCAGCAGTCTCCTCGGAGGGCGAGGGACCGGGGAGCTGTTTTTT CASSLLGGRGTGELFF
TRBJ2-3 19 TRBV13 TRBD2 . TGTGCCAGCAGTGACTCCGGGACTAGCGGGAGTTGGAGCACAGATACGCAGTATTTT CASSDSGTSGSWSTDTQYF
TRBJ1-6 16 TRBV7-6 TRBD1 . TGTGCCAGCAGCTTAGAAGTTGGCAGGGGGTCGGCACCCCTCCACTTT CASSLEVGRGSAPLHF
TRBJ1-1 14 TRBV6-5 . . TGTGCCAGCAGCTACGGGCCTCCCGACACTGAAGCTTTCTTT CASSYGPPDTEAFF
TRBJ1-1 16 TRBV25-1 TRBD1 . TGTGCCAGCAGTGAATTCGAGGACAGGGGGAGAACTGAAGCTTTCTTT CASSEFEDRGRTEAFF
TRBJ2-1 11 TRBV12-3/TRBV12-4 . . TGTGCCAGCAGTTTTAATAATGAGCAGTTCTTC CASSFNNEQFF
TRBJ2-7 15 TRBV7-9 TRBD2 once TGTGCCAGCAGCTTAGTGGGCGGGAGCTCCTACGAGCAGTACTTC CASSLVGGSSYEQYF